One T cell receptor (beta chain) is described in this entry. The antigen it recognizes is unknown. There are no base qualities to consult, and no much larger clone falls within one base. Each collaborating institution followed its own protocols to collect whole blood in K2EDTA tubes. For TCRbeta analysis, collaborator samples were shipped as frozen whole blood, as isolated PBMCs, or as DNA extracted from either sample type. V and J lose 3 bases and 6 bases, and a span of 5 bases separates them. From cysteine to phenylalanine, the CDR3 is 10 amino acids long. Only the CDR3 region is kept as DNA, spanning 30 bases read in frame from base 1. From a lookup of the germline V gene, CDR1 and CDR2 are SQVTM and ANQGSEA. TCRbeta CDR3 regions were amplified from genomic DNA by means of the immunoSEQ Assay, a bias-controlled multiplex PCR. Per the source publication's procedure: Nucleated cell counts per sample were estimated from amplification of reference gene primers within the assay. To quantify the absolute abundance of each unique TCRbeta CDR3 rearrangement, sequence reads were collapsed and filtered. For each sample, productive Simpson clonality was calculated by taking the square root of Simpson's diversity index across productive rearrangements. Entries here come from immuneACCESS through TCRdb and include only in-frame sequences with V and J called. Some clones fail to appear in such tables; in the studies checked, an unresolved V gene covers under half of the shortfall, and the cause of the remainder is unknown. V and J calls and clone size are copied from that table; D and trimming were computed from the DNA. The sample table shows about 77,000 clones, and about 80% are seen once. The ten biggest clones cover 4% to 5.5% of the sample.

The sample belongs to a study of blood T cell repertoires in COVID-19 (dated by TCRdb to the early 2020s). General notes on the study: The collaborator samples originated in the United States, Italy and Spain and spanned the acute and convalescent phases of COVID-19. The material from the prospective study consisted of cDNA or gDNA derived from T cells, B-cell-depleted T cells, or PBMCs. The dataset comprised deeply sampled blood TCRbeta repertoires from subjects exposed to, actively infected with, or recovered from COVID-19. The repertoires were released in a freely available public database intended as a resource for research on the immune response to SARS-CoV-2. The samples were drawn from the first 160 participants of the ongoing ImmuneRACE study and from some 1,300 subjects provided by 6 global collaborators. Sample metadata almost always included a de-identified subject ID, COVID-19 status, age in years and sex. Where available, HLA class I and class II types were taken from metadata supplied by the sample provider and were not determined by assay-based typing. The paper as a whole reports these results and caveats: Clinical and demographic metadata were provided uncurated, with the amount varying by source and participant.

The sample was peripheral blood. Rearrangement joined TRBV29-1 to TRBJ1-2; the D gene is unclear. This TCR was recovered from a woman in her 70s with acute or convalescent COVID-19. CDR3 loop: CSVDRDGYTF. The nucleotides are TGCAGCGTTGACCGGGATGGCTACACCTTC.